The source of this TCR beta chain is a study of T cell responses to AZD1222 COVID-19 vaccine. TCRdb's table, derived via immunoSEQ multiplex PCR, lists solely in-frame clones and lacks some. The sample shows more than 95,000 clones, 90% of them seen only once. V was cut by 4 bases and J by 6 bases, with 12 bases left in between. This CDR3 is 13 amino acids long. Germline values: CDR1 SGHDN, CDR2 FVKESK. V is TRBV14 and J is TRBJ1-1, with D uncertain. The sample was peripheral blood, taken on day 0 of AZD1222 vaccination. This sequence was found in an adult in good health. CDR3 nucleotide sequence: TGTGCCAGCAGCCGCCGGGGAAACGCTGAAGCTTTCTTT. It yields the protein CASSRRGNAEAFF. The whole variable domain, filled in from reference TRBV14 and TRBJ1-1, reads EAGVTQFPSHSVIEKGQTVTLRCDPISGHDNLYWYRRVMGKEIKFLLHFVKESKQDESGMPNNRFLAERTGGTYSTLKVQPAELEDSGVYFCASSRRGNAEAFFGQGTRLTVV.